What follows are 25 T cell receptor beta chains derived from one specimen sequenced in a study of T-cell memory formation after mild COVID-19. TCRdb re-derived calls from the 5' RACE reads in MiXCR, one entry per CDR3 protein. The sample holds more than 300,000 distinct CDR3 sequences, around 20% seen once. The sequenced material came from PBMCs or a T cell subset sorted from them (not recorded which). All receptors derive from a man younger than 35 who had mild COVID-19 (a few samples of this study predate the infection). Cell type and time point are not known.

The J gene is TRBJ1-1, the V gene TRBV7-9; no reliable D call. This CDR3 is 15 amino acids long. Germline V gene sequence: CDR1 SEHNR, CDR2 FQNEAQ (reference sequence). V lost 0 bases and J lost 4, with 12 bases in between. The CDR3, as DNA: TGTGCCAGCAGCTTAGCGGAGTACCCAGGCACTGAAGCTTTCTTT. This sequence encodes CASSLAEYPGTEAFF.

This clonotype showed up just a few times. The J gene is TRBJ1-1, the V gene TRBV6-5; D may be TRBD1 (5 bases). The V end was cut by 0 bases, the J end by 7 bases, with 12 bases between. The germline CDR1 and CDR2 sequences are MNHEY and SVGAGI. This CDR3 has 14 amino acids. For the CDR3, the DNA is TGTGCCAGCAGTTACTCGAGAGGGGTGGTTGAAGCTTTCTTT. Amino acid sequence: CASSYSRGVVEAFF.

This clonotype appeared a few times. V is TRBV12-3 or TRBV12-4 and J is TRBJ1-6; 7 bases are a match to TRBD1. CDR3 size: 12 residues. V lost 5 bases, J lost 18 bases, and 10 bases stayed unmatched. This chain's CDR3 is CASSIPGQAAHF. CDR3 DNA sequence: TGTGCCAGCAGTATCCCTGGACAGGCGGCCCACTTT.

This clonotype was counted between two and nine times. This chain connects TRBV20-1 to TRBJ2-7, with 9 bases fitting TRBD1. There are 14 residues in the CDR3. Germline V lookup: CDR1 DFQATT, CDR2 SNEGSKA (reference sequence). V was pared by 6 bases and J by 2 bases, with 8 bases of the junction left unmatched. The CDR3 coding sequence is TGCAGTGCCAGCGACAGGGGGACAGCCTACGAGCAGTACTTC. Translating gives CSASDRGTAYEQYF.

The table lists this clonotype with many counts. The V call is TRBV12-3 or TRBV12-4, the J call TRBJ2-7; D tentatively fits TRBD1 or TRBD2 (5 bases each). The CDR3 runs 16 residues. Trimming removed 3 bases from V and 3 bases from J, with 18 bases in between. The CDR3 DNA reads TGTGCCAGCAGTTTGTTGGGAATTAGGGACGACTACGAGCAGTACTTC. Its protein product is CASSLLGIRDDYEQYF.

This clonotype has a handful of counts. The chain employs TRBV5-1 and TRBJ2-3; 8 bases agree with TRBD1. The junction had 8 bases not matched to a gene; V was cut back by 1 base and J by 4 bases. Germline V lookup: CDR1 SGHRS, CDR2 YFSETQ. The CDR3 length is 16 residues. CDR3 in DNA: TGCGCCAGCAGCTTGAGCGCCGGACAGGGCCCAGATACGCAGTATTTT. It is translated as CASSLSAGQGPDTQYF.

This clonotype was recorded a few times. The rearrangement uses TRBV18 and TRBJ1-6; D unresolved. V shed 3 bases and J shed 8 bases, with 8 bases lying between them. CDR3 length: 13 amino acids. CDR1 is KGHSH, CDR2 LQKENI, per germline. For the CDR3, the DNA is TGTGCCAGCTCACCGGGTTTGGATTCACCCCTCCACTTT. This sequence encodes CASSPGLDSPLHF.

The sample holds a few counts of this clonotype. The CDR3, as DNA: TGCGCCAGCAGCTTCGTGGGGAGAGAGACCCAGTACTTC. It translates to CASSFVGRETQYF. V gene TRBV5-1 combines with J gene TRBJ2-5, with D possibly being TRBD2 (5 bases). Germline assignment: CDR1 SGHRS and CDR2 YFSETQ. The CDR3 has 13 residues. The V gene lost 2 bases and the J gene lost 4 bases, with 9 bases spanning the gap.

The chain links TRBV4-1 to TRBJ2-3; D not resolved. Trimming pared 1 base from V and 1 base from J, leaving 9 bases between. CDR3 length: 15 residues. Germline V CDR1 and CDR2: MGHRA, YSYEKL. The CDR3 region is CASSQAGTGTDTQYF. The CDR3 bases are TGCGCCAGCAGCCAAGCGGGCACTGGCACAGATACGCAGTATTTT.

The chain recombines TRBV7-2 with TRBJ2-3, with D unclear. V lost 6 bases and J lost 4, with 11 bases in between. Germline values: CDR1 SGHTA, CDR2 FQGNSA. This CDR3 comprises 13 residues. CDR3 bases: TGTGCCAGCAGTCCCAGCTACGCAGATACGCAGTATTTT. Translation: CASSPSYADTQYF.

This clonotype has a handful of counts. The CDR3 nucleotides are TGTGCCAGCAGCTTAGGGTCTACCCTTGAGACCCAGTACTTC. Encoded protein: CASSLGSTLETQYF. The J gene is TRBJ2-5, the V gene TRBV7-2; D unresolved. The germline V gene encodes CDR1 SGHTA and CDR2 FQGNSA. Trimming removed 1 base from V and 5 bases from J, with 11 bases in between. CDR3 size: 14 residues.

The genes are TRBV20-1 and TRBJ2-1, with 12 nucleotides matching TRBD2. CDR3 length: 17 residues. Germline loops: CDR1 DFQATT, CDR2 SNEGSKA (reference sequence). The ends lost 3 bases at V and 6 bases at J; junction bases unmatched: 12. CDR3 bases: TGCAGTGCTAGTCATCCTAGCGGGGGGGGCTTGCGCAATGAGCAGTTCTTC. Encoded protein: CSASHPSGGGLRNEQFF.

This clonotype was detected only a few times. The V and J genes are TRBV24-1 and TRBJ1-6; 8 bases agree with TRBD1. Germline lookup yields CDR1 KGHDR and CDR2 SFDVKD. The CDR3 is made up of 15 amino acids. J was trimmed by 7 bases and V by 5 bases; bases with no gene match: 6. The DNA of the CDR3 is TGTGCCACCAGTGTCAGGGGGCTGAGGAATTCACCCCTCCACTTT. It specifies CATSVRGLRNSPLHF.

The genes are TRBV7-6 and TRBJ2-3; tentative D call: TRBD1 (6 bases). V was shortened by 5 bases and J by 1 base, with 19 bases between the two germline ends. The germline V gene encodes CDR1 SGHVS and CDR2 FNYEAQ. The CDR3 loop spans 17 amino acids. The CDR3: CASSLFGGTGRTDTQYF. CDR3 DNA: TGTGCCAGCAGCCTGTTTGGTGGAACAGGGCGCACAGATACGCAGTATTTT.

This rearrangement joins TRBV20-1 to TRBJ2-3, with D perhaps assigned TRBD1 or TRBD2 (5 bases each). The V end lost 6 bases, the J end lost 4 bases, and 14 bases lay between the germline ends. This CDR3 region has 13 residues. From germline, CDR1 is DFQATT and CDR2 SNEGSKA (reference sequence). CDR3 bases: TGCAGTGCGGGACGATTAAGGGCAGATACGCAGTATTTT. Its protein is CSAGRLRADTQYF.

This clonotype was found a few times. This rearrangement joins TRBV5-6 to TRBJ2-7; D is unclear. Germline V gives CDR1 SGHDT, CDR2 YYEEEE. CDR3 length equals 15 residues. V was clipped by 2 bases and J by 0 bases, with 12 bases between them. CDR3 sequence reads: CASSFYAISSYEQYV. The DNA of the CDR3 is TGTGCCAGCAGCTTTTATGCCATAAGCTCCTACGAGCAGTACGTC.

This clonotype appeared a few times. The chain combines TRBV5-1 with TRBJ2-2; TRBD1 matches 8 bases. Germline CDR1 SGHRS, CDR2 YFSETQ. The CDR3 covers 15 residues. The V and J ends lost 4 bases and 5 bases, in that order; junction bases with no gene match: 7. The CDR3 region is CASSLDRARTGELFF. The CDR3 nucleotides read TGCGCCAGCAGCCTGGACAGGGCTCGGACCGGGGAGCTGTTTTTT.

This clonotype has a count of ten or more. The chain recombines TRBV19 with TRBJ2-2; 11 bases map to TRBD1. V was clipped by 7 bases and J by 3 bases; unmatched bases: 1. Germline CDR1 reads LNHDA; CDR2 reads SQIVND (reference sequence). The CDR3 spans 14 residues. CDR3 sequence reads: CASKGQGDTGELFF. The CDR3 bases are TGTGCCAGTAAGGGACAGGGGGACACCGGGGAGCTGTTTTTT. Drawing the rest from reference TRBV19 and TRBJ2-2, the complete variable domain is DGGITQSPKYLFRKEGQNVTLSCEQNLNHDAMYWYRQDPGQGLRLIYYSQIVNDFQKGDIAEGYSVSREKKESFPLTVTSAQKNPTAFYLCASKGQGDTGELFFGEGSRLTVL.

This clonotype came up a few times. The chain joins TRBV24-1 to TRBJ2-3; 9 nucleotides align to TRBD1. The CDR3 length is 16 residues. Germline-derived CDR1 and CDR2 are KGHDR and SFDVKD. J lost 4 bases, V lost 3 bases, and 7 bases had no gene match. CDR3 amino acids: CATSDRTGGAPDTQYF. CDR3 in DNA: TGTGCCACCAGTGATCGCACAGGGGGCGCCCCAGATACGCAGTATTTT.

Note on this clonotype: An end of the junction does not agree with germline; a read error may underlie this. This rearrangement joins TRBV30 to TRBJ2-1; D is ambiguous. CDR3 length equals 12 residues. Germline CDR1 and CDR2: GTSNPN and SVGIG (reference sequence). The CDR3 DNA follows: TGTGCCTGGAGTGACTACTACAGTGAGCAGTTCTTC. It yields the protein CAWSDYYSEQFF. The full variable domain, in which reference TRBV30 and TRBJ2-1 provide the parts outside the CDR3, is SQTIHQWPATLVQPVGSPLSLECTVEGTSNPNLYWYRQAAGRGLQLLFYSVGIGQISSEVPQNLSASRPQDRQFILSSKKLLLSDSGFYLCAWSDYYSEQFFGPGTRLTVL.

This clonotype has a handful of counts. This chain links TRBV25-1 with TRBJ1-1; 11 nucleotides line up with TRBD1. Losses at the gene ends were 6 bases for V and 8 bases for J; bases not matched to a gene: 2. The CDR3 sequence is 12 residues long. CDR1 and CDR2 from the germline V gene are MGHDK and SYGVNS. This chain's CDR3 is CASRGQGGEAFF. CDR3 nucleotides: TGTGCCAGCAGGGGACAGGGGGGGGAAGCTTTCTTT.

The chain combines TRBV5-1 with TRBJ1-2; weak D call: TRBD1 (5 bases). CDR3 length: 12 residues. The V and J ends lost 0 bases and 10 bases respectively, with 10 bases between them. Germline lookup yields CDR1 SGHRS and CDR2 YFSETQ. Written as DNA, the CDR3 is TGCGCCAGCAGCTTGGGCCCAGGGTTCTACACCTTC. It is translated as CASSLGPGFYTF.

In its sample, this clonotype was seen a few times. The V and J genes are TRBV28 and TRBJ2-1; perhaps TRBD2 as D (7 bases). CDR1 and CDR2 from the germline V gene are MDHEN and SYDVKM. V was pared by 9 bases and J by 1 base, with 13 bases between. This CDR3 contains 14 residues. CDR3 DNA: TGTGCCAGTCAACAGGGACTATCCTACAATGAGCAGTTCTTC. Amino acids: CASQQGLSYNEQFF.

This clonotype was detected a few times. The rearrangement joins TRBV6-5 to TRBJ1-4; tentative D call: TRBD1 (6 bases). Germline V CDR1 and CDR2: MNHEY, SVGAGI. The length of the CDR3 is 16 residues. The V gene lost 0 bases and the J gene lost 5 bases, with 13 bases spanning the gap. The CDR3 DNA follows: TGTGCCAGCAGTTACTCGATGGGGGCGATGAATGAAAAACTGTTTTTT. This encodes CASSYSMGAMNEKLFF.

This clonotype has just a few counts. CDR3 bases: TGCGCCAGCAGCCAAGCGAACCAGGACACTGAAGCTTTCTTT. It translates to CASSQANQDTEAFF. The chain couples TRBV4-3 to TRBJ1-1; D gene uncertain. The V end lost 1 base, the J end lost 3 bases, and 9 bases lay between the germline ends. Germline CDR1 and CDR2: LGHNA and YSLEER. This CDR3 is 14 amino acids long.